This TCR beta chain was identified in a study of early stage breast cancer tumors. The study, taken as a whole, reports: Tumor and normal breast were distinguished via blood comparison in about 85% of the 16 patients. Compared with adjacent normal breast, tumors showed approximately 2.5-fold denser, more clonal T cells.

Data came from immunoSEQ multiplex PCR; TCRdb stores just in-frame clones and leaves some out. This sample has several thousand clones, with 60% to 80% found just once. On this clone itself: Its specificity is unknown.

Trimming took 2 bases from V and 1 from J, leaving 14 bases between them. The CDR3 totals 15 residues. CDR1 and CDR2 from the germline V gene are GTSNPN and SVGIG (reference sequence). This sequence originates from a person between 55 and 70 years old with breast cancer. V is TRBV30 and J is TRBJ1-1; the D gene is possibly TRBD1 (5 bases). The sample taken for sequencing was normal breast tissue next to the tumor. The CDR3 coding sequence is TGTGCCTGGAGTTCGTGGCGGGGGAGGAACACTGAAGCTTTCTTT. Amino acid sequence: CAWSSWRGRNTEAFF.